This TCR beta chain derives from a study of blood T cells in healthy people across ages. The CDR3 spans 14 residues. V lost 2 bases to trimming and J lost 4 bases, with 10 bases between them. Donors were healthy Caucasian individuals from Russia aged about 6 to 90. Total RNA, at least 6 micrograms per sample, was extracted from PBMCs. It was with a sample-barcoded 5' primer and a J-beta primer mix that a second PCR of about 7 to 12 cycles was run. MiXCR, run by TCRdb on the 5' RACE reads, gives a single entry per CDR3 protein. This sample carries about a million distinct CDR3 sequences, approximately 49% of them seen once, and the ten largest clones take 13%. Regarding this clonotype: Its specificity is unknown.

Overall study results and limits: Relative to aged donors, long-lived donors carried more naive CD4+ cells and displayed higher diversity. Among T cells, TCR beta diversity per million cells dropped roughly linearly as age rose.

This clonotype originated in a man younger than 40 in good health. V usage is TRBV12-3 or TRBV12-4 and J usage is TRBJ2-3; D is unresolved. Sequences were obtained from blood. CDR3 DNA: TGTGCCAGCAGTTTATCCTATGGAGCAGATACGCAGTATTTT. This gives the protein CASSLSYGADTQYF.